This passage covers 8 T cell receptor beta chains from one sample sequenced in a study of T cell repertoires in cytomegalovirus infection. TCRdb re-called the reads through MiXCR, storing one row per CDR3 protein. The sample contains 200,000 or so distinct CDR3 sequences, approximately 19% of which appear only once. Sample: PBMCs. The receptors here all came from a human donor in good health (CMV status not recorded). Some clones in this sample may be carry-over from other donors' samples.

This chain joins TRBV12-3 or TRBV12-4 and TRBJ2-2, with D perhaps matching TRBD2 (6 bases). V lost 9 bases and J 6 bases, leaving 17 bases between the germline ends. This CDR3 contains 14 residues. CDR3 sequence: CASGGTSVSGELFF. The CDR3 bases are TGTGCCAGTGGAGGGACGTCGGTTTCCGGGGAGCTGTTTTTT.

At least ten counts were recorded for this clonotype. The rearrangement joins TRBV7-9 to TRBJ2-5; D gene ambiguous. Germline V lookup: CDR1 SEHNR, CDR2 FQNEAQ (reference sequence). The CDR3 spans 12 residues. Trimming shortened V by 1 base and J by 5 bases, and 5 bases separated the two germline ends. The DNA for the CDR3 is TGTGCCAGCAGCTTAGTAGAGGAGACCCAGTACTTC. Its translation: CASSLVEETQYF.

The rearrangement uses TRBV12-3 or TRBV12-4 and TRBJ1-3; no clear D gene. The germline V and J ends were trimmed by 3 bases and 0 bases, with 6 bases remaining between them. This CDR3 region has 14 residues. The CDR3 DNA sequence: TGTGCCAGCAGTTTCGACAACTCTGGAAACACCATATATTTT. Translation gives CASSFDNSGNTIYF.

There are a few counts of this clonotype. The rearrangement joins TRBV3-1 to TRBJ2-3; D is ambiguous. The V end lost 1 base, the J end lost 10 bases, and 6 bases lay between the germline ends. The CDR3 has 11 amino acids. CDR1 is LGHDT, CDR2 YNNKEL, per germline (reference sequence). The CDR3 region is CASSQVGAQYF. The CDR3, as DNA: TGTGCCAGCAGCCAAGTTGGGGCGCAGTATTTT.

This CDR3 is CATEGGFENIQYF. CDR3 nucleotide sequence: TGTGCCACAGAGGGGGGCTTCGAAAACATTCAGTACTTC. The chain recombines TRBV28 with TRBJ2-4; either TRBD1 or TRBD2 may fit D (6 bases each). Germline V gives CDR1 MDHEN, CDR2 SYDVKM. The CDR3 length is 13 residues. The ends were cut back, 10 bases at V and 5 bases at J, with 15 bases in the middle.

The CDR3 region is CASSSGSRTDTQYF. The CDR3 DNA is TGTGCCAGCAGCTCGGGTTCCCGAACAGATACGCAGTATTTT. The rearrangement joins TRBV5-8 to TRBJ2-3; no definite D call. CDR1 SGHTS and CDR2 YDEGEE come from the germline V gene. V lost 3 bases, J lost 3 bases, and 11 bases lay in between. This CDR3 is built from 14 residues.

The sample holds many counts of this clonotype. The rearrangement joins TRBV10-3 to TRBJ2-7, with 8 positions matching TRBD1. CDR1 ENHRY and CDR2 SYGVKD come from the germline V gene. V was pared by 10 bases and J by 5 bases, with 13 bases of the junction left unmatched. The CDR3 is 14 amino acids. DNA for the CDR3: TGTGCCACCAGGGCCGGACAGGGTAGGGACGAGCAGTACTTC. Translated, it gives CATRAGQGRDEQYF.

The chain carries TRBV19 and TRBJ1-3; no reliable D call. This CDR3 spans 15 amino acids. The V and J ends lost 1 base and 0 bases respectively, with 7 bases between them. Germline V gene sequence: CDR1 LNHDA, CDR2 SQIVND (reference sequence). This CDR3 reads CASSIVTSSGNTIYF. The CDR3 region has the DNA TGTGCCAGTAGTATAGTTACGTCCTCTGGAAACACCATATATTTT.